The 3 T cell receptor beta chains below all came from one sample that was sequenced in a study of shared clonotypes between healthy human individuals (dated by TCRdb to 2018 to 2020). For the CD8 naive samples, CD45RO-negative cells were positively selected for CCR7, yielding a CD45RA+CCR7+ population from which TemRA cells were excluded. The library was made by the immunoSEQ multiplex PCR assay. As stored in TCRdb, this immuneACCESS dataset retains in-frame rearrangements with V and J assigned. A fraction of the clones does not appear; measured against another copy, unresolved V genes explain less than half of the discrepancy, and the remainder lacks a known reason. For this sample the table gives about 2,100,000 clones, of which 85% to 95% were detected only once. Jointly, the top ten make up over 1.5% of the sample. The sequenced material came from naive CD8+ T cells from PBMCs. The cell subset or site label corresponds to: CD45RA+CCR7+. These receptors were taken from a man aged 18 to 30 in good health. Some clones in this sample may be carry-over from other donors' samples.

This clone was picked up one time. The J gene is TRBJ2-7, the V gene TRBV4-1; D may be TRBD1 (5 bases). Germline assignment: CDR1 MGHRA and CDR2 YSYEKL. V dropped 0 bases and J dropped 3 bases, with 15 bases sitting between them. This CDR3 contains 16 residues. This chain's CDR3 is CASSQERQNTFYEQYF. The CDR3 bases are TGCGCCAGCAGCCAAGAGCGACAGAATACTTTCTACGAGCAGTACTTC.

This sequence joins TRBV14 and TRBJ2-7; D is uncertain. The CDR3 runs 18 residues. In germline, CDR1 is SGHDN, CDR2 FVKESK. V was shortened by 0 bases and J by 1 base, with 19 bases between the two germline ends. The DNA for the CDR3 is TGTGCCAGCAGCCAAGATGCTCTCCGGCCAAGCCAATCCTACGAGCAGTACTTC. It translates to CASSQDALRPSQSYEQYF. The full variable domain, with the rest looked up from reference TRBV14 and TRBJ2-7, is EAGVTQFPSHSVIEKGQTVTLRCDPISGHDNLYWYRRVMGKEIKFLLHFVKESKQDESGMPNNRFLAERTGGTYSTLKVQPAELEDSGVYFCASSQDALRPSQSYEQYFGPGTRLTVT.

J is TRBJ2-2 and V is TRBV7-8; no definite D call. Between the trimmed V and J ends, which lost 10 bases and 8 bases, there was a span of 8 bases. Germline V gene data show CDR1 as SGHVS and CDR2 as FQNEAQ. The CDR3 is 10 residues long. CDR3 in DNA: TGTGCCACCTACCGTGGGGAGCTGTTTTTT. Translating it yields CATYRGELFF.